The 25 T cell receptor beta chains in this list originate from one sample, sequenced in a study of somatic mutations in cytotoxic T cells in rheumatoid arthritis. Clones were sequenced by immunoSEQ multiplex PCR, and TCRdb holds only the in-frame ones, with some missing. The sample holds about 20,000 clones, approximately 69% seen once. Source material: CD8+ T cells sorted from blood. The receptors here all came from a man in his fifties or sixties in good health.

This chain joins TRBV9 and TRBJ2-5; 7 bases are a match to TRBD2. The DNA end lines up better with TRBJ2-7; the J call may be wrong. The CDR3 runs 16 residues. Germline V CDR1 and CDR2: SGDLS, YYNGEE. CDR3 sequence: CASSVDFEGGTYEQYF. The CDR3 bases are TGTGCCAGCAGCGTCGACTTTGAGGGAGGGACTTACGAGCAGTACTTC.

The chain joins TRBV27 to TRBJ1-5; no definite D call. This CDR3 spans 13 amino acids. Deletions cut 3 bases from V and 7 bases from J, with 10 bases between. Germline CDR1 is MNHEY and CDR2 is SMNVEV (reference sequence). The CDR3 sequence: CASSLAGWQPQHF. The DNA for the CDR3 is TGTGCCAGCAGTTTGGCGGGGTGGCAGCCCCAGCATTTT.

The V call is TRBV19, the J call TRBJ2-1, with 7 bases aligning to TRBD2. CDR1 LNHDA and CDR2 SQIVND come from the germline V gene (reference sequence). The CDR3 is 16 amino acids. The J segment lost 6 bases and the V segment lost 5 bases, leaving 13 bases of the junction unmatched. The CDR3 loop reads CASSPTSVIGPNEQFF. DNA of the CDR3: TGTGCCAGTAGTCCAACTAGCGTGATTGGCCCCAATGAGCAGTTCTTC.

V is TRBV7-9 and J is TRBJ1-5; perhaps TRBD1 as D (6 bases). Trimming shortened V by 1 base and J by 4 bases, and 17 bases separated the two germline ends. The CDR3 contains 17 residues. Germline V CDR1 and CDR2: SEHNR, FQNEAQ (reference sequence). The CDR3 sequence: CASSLVGTNPANQPQHF. CDR3 nucleotide sequence: TGTGCCAGCAGCTTAGTCGGGACAAACCCGGCTAATCAGCCCCAGCATTTT.

The chain has TRBV7-6 and TRBJ2-1; D gene ambiguous. In germline, CDR1 is SGHVS, CDR2 FNYEAQ. The CDR3 extends over 12 amino acids. Trimming took 2 bases from V and 8 from J, leaving 7 bases between them. CDR3 loop: CASSLIRDEQFF. The CDR3 coding sequence is TGTGCCAGCAGCTTAATTCGGGATGAGCAGTTCTTC.

V is TRBV6-1 and J is TRBJ2-7, with 12 bases that match TRBD2. CDR1 is MNHNS and CDR2 is SASEGT in the germline V gene. After removal of 5 bases from V and 4 bases from J, the junction contained 3 bases not matched to a gene. This CDR3 is 14 amino acids long. Here the CDR3 DNA reads TGTGCCAGCAGTCCCGGGACTAGCGGGTACGAGCAGTACTTC. It codes for CASSPGTSGYEQYF.

This clone was seen a single time. This chain uses TRBV4-3 with TRBJ2-7, with 8 positions matching TRBD2. V lost 0 bases, J lost 3 bases, and 4 bases stayed unmatched. Germline V CDR1 and CDR2: LGHNA, YSLEER. The CDR3 totals 15 residues. The CDR3, as DNA: TGCGCCAGCAGCCAAGAAGCCAGCGGGAGCTACGAGCAGTACTTC. This sequence encodes CASSQEASGSYEQYF.

J is TRBJ1-1 and V is TRBV7-9, with TRBD1 matching 9 bases. Germline V gene sequence: CDR1 SEHNR, CDR2 FQNEAQ (reference sequence). V lost 4 bases to trimming and J lost 5 bases; unmatched junction nucleotides: 5. This CDR3 has 14 residues. The DNA of the CDR3 is TGTGCCAGCAGCTCTAACGACAGGGGGACTGAAGCTTTCTTT. Translating it yields CASSSNDRGTEAFF.

A remark on this clone: A junction boundary mismatches the germline segment, possibly from a read error. The chain joins TRBV29-1 to TRBJ2-3; 7 positions agree with TRBD1. CDR1 and CDR2 from the germline V gene are SQVTM and ANQGSEA. The CDR3 loop spans 14 amino acids. The CDR3, as DNA: TGCAGCGTGGAGACAGGGAGATACACAGATATGCAGTATTTT. Its protein is CSVETGRYTDMQYF.

V is TRBV29-1 and J is TRBJ2-5, with 7 positions matching TRBD2. The CDR3 spans 11 residues. Germline loops: CDR1 SQVTM, CDR2 ANQGSEA. The trim removed 2 bases at V and 7 bases at J, leaving 1 base unmatched. CDR3 nucleotides: TGCAGCGTTGAAACGGGAGGGACCCAGTACTTC. Translating gives CSVETGGTQYF.

This chain links TRBV7-9 with TRBJ2-5; 7 bases map to TRBD1. The length of the CDR3 is 16 residues. CDR1 and CDR2 (germline): SEHNR, FQNEAQ (reference sequence). The ends lost 4 bases at V and 3 bases at J; junction bases unmatched: 11. CDR3 in amino acids: CASSSRDSGQKETQYF. In DNA form, the CDR3 reads TGTGCCAGCAGCTCTCGGGACAGTGGGCAAAAAGAGACCCAGTACTTC.

This chain uses TRBV5-4 with TRBJ2-2; 7 nucleotides match TRBD2. V trimming: 4 bases; J trimming: 6 bases; junction bases outside the gene matches: 9. Germline CDR1 reads SGHNT; CDR2 reads YYREEE (reference sequence). This CDR3 comprises 15 residues. Here the CDR3 reads CASSLGLPQSGELFF. Here the CDR3 DNA reads TGTGCCAGCAGCCTGGGACTACCCCAGTCCGGGGAGCTGTTTTTT.

In its sample, this clone was seen once. The chain employs TRBV2 and TRBJ2-3; 7 bases are a match to TRBD2. The CDR3 is 14 residues long. Germline CDR1 SNHLY, CDR2 FYNNEI. The trim removed 5 bases at V and 14 bases at J, leaving 16 bases unmatched. The CDR3 reads CASSRAGTLLKGYF. CDR3 nucleotides: TGTGCCAGCAGTCGAGCGGGAACTCTTTTAAAGGGGTATTTT.

The rearrangement uses TRBV27 and TRBJ2-5; the match to TRBD2 covers 8 bases. Germline lookup yields CDR1 MNHEY and CDR2 SMNVEV (reference sequence). The CDR3 length is 15 residues. Trimming removed 3 bases from V and 4 bases from J; junction bases left unmatched: 7. The CDR3 DNA follows: TGTGCCAGCAGTTTGGGAGCGGGAGCCGTAGAGACCCAGTACTTC. The encoded protein is CASSLGAGAVETQYF.

The chain employs TRBV18 and TRBJ1-4; no clear D gene. The CDR3 has 13 residues. Trimming removed 0 bases from V and 6 bases from J, with 5 bases in between. The V gene's germline CDR1 is KGHSH and CDR2 LQKENI. CDR3 amino acids: CASSPPSDEKLFF. DNA of the CDR3: TGTGCCAGCTCACCACCTTCAGATGAAAAACTGTTTTTT. Together with reference TRBV18 and TRBJ1-4, the CDR3 gives the full variable domain: NAGVMQNPRHLVRRRGQEARLRCSPMKGHSHVYWYRQLPEEGLKFMVYLQKENIIDESGMPKERFSAEFPKEGPSILRIQQVVRGDSAAYFCASSPPSDEKLFFGSGTQLSVL.

This sequence joins TRBV7-9 and TRBJ2-7, with D possibly being TRBD2 (5 bases). The germline gives CDR1 SEHNR, CDR2 FQNEAQ (reference sequence). Between the trimmed V and J ends, which lost 4 bases and 3 bases, there was a span of 10 bases. The CDR3 has 13 residues. CDR3 DNA: TGTGCCAGCAGCTCGAACGGGATCTACGAGCAGTACTTC. Its translation: CASSSNGIYEQYF.

V and J are TRBV6-1 and TRBJ2-7, with 8 bases aligning to TRBD2. The CDR3 is 13 residues long. CDR1 MNHNS and CDR2 SASEGT come from the germline V gene. Losses at the gene ends were 7 bases for V and 1 base for J; bases not matched to a gene: 3. CDR3 nucleotides: TGTGCCAGCATTGGCGGGAGGTCCTACGAGCAGTACTTC. Translated: CASIGGRSYEQYF.

The chain couples TRBV5-1 to TRBJ2-7; 7 bases are a match to TRBD1. The CDR3 is 16 amino acids. Per germline, CDR1 SGHRS and CDR2 YFSETQ. The V gene end was trimmed by 0 bases and the J gene end by 3 bases; junction bases not matched to a gene: 9. The CDR3 loop is CASSLAPPTGSYEQYF. Here the CDR3 DNA reads TGCGCCAGCAGCTTGGCCCCCCCGACAGGGAGCTACGAGCAGTACTTC.

This chain connects TRBV13 to TRBJ2-2; TRBD1 matches 10 bases. This CDR3 is 16 amino acids long. V shed 8 bases and J 3 bases; nucleotides not matched to a gene: 9. Germline CDR1 PRHDT, CDR2 FYEKMQ (reference sequence). CDR3 region: CASGTGETPDTGELFF. The DNA of the CDR3 is TGTGCCAGCGGGACAGGGGAAACTCCTGACACCGGGGAGCTGTTTTTT.

The rearrangement links TRBV14 to TRBJ2-1; maybe TRBD2 (7 bases). The CDR3 extends over 16 amino acids. In germline, CDR1 is SGHDN, CDR2 FVKESK. Trimming pared 0 bases from V and 7 bases from J, leaving 16 bases between. The CDR3 coding sequence is TGTGCCAGCAGCCAAGATTCGGGGGGCAATAGGAATGAGCAGTTCTTC. Translating it yields CASSQDSGGNRNEQFF.

The chain has TRBV4-3 and TRBJ2-7; D perhaps matches TRBD2 (6 bases). This CDR3 spans 14 amino acids. Trimming removed 2 bases at V and 0 bases at J, with 8 bases between. Germline V gene lookup returns CDR1 LGHNA and CDR2 YSLEER. In DNA form, the CDR3 reads TGCGCCAGCAGCCAATACGGGAGCTCCTACGAGCAGTACTTC. Protein product: CASSQYGSSYEQYF.

This chain links TRBV5-1 with TRBJ2-1; TRBD2 matches at 9 bases. J lost 6 bases, V lost 3 bases, and 7 bases had no gene match. Per the germline V gene, CDR1 is SGHRS and CDR2 is YFSETQ. The CDR3 loop spans 15 amino acids. The CDR3 protein is CASSWGLAISNEQFF. For the CDR3, the DNA is TGCGCCAGCAGCTGGGGACTAGCAATTTCCAATGAGCAGTTCTTC.

J is TRBJ2-2 and V is TRBV4-3; D not resolved. The CDR3 length is 16 residues. Trimming stripped 7 bases from V and 6 bases from J, with 21 bases between. Germline assignment: CDR1 LGHNA and CDR2 YSLEER. The CDR3 is CASTASTGSNAGELFF. In DNA, the CDR3 is TGCGCCAGCACCGCCTCAACCGGGTCTAACGCCGGGGAGCTGTTTTTT.

The gene calls are TRBV25-1 and TRBJ1-6; D may be TRBD1 (5 bases). CDR1 and CDR2 from the germline V gene are MGHDK and SYGVNS. Trimming took off 5 bases at V and 5 bases at J, with 13 bases between the two ends. The CDR3 length is 15 residues. The CDR3 coding sequence is TGTGCCAGCAGTAAATTCGTAGGGGATAATTCACCCCTCCACTTT. Amino acids: CASSKFVGDNSPLHF.

This chain connects TRBV2 to TRBJ2-7, with 10 bases lining up with TRBD1. Germline values: CDR1 SNHLY, CDR2 FYNNEI. V shed 6 bases and J 4 bases; nucleotides not matched to a gene: 9. This CDR3 is built from 15 residues. Here the CDR3 reads CASSEGQGIRYEQYF. CDR3 DNA sequence: TGTGCCAGCAGCGAGGGACAGGGGATCCGTTACGAGCAGTACTTC.